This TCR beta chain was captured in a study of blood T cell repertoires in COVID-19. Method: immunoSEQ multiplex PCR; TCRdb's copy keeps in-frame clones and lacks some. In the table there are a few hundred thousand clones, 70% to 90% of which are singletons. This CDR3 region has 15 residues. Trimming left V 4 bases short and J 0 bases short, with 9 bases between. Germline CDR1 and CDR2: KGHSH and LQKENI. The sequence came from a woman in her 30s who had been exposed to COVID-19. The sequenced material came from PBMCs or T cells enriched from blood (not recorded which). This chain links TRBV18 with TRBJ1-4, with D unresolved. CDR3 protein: CASSHRSTTNEKLFF. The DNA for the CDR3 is TGTGCCAGCTCACATAGATCCACAACTAATGAAAAACTGTTTTTT.